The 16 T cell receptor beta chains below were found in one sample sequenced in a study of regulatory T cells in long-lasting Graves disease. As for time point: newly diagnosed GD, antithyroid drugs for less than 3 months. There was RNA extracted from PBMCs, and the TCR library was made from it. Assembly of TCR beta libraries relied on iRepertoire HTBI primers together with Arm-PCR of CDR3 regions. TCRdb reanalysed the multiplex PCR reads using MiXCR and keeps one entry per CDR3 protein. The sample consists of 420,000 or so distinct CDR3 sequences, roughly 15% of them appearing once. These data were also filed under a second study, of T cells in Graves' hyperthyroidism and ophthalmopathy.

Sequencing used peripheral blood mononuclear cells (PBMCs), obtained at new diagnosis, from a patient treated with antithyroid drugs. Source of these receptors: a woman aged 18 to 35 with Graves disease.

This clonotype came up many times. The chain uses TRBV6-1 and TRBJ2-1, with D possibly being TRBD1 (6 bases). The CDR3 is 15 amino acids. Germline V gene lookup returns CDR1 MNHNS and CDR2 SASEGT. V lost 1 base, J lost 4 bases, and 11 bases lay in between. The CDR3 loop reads CASSEVGDIYNEQFF. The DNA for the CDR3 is TGTGCCAGCAGTGAAGTTGGGGACATATACAATGAGCAGTTCTTC.

CDR3 nucleotide sequence: TGTGCCAGCAGTGTCGGCAGGGGGTCAGATACGCAGTATTTT. Its protein product is CASSVGRGSDTQYF. This sequence joins TRBV2 and TRBJ2-3; 7 bases map to TRBD1. Trimming cost V 4 bases and J 4 bases; bases outside gene matches: 5. CDR3 length equals 14 residues. Germline-derived CDR1 and CDR2 are SNHLY and FYNNEI.

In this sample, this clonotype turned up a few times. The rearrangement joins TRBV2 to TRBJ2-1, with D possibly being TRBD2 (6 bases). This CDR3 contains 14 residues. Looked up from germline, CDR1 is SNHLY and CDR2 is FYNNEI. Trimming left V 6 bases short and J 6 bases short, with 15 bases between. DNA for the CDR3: TGTGCCAGCAGCGTGACTAGTTCAGCCAATGAGCAGTTCTTC. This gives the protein CASSVTSSANEQFF.

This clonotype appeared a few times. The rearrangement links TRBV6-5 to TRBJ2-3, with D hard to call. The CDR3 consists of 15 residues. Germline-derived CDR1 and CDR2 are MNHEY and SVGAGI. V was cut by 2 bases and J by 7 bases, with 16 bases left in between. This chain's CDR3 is CASSYTRISSNTQYF. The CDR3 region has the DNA TGTGCCAGCAGTTACACCAGGATCTCCAGCAATACGCAGTATTTT.

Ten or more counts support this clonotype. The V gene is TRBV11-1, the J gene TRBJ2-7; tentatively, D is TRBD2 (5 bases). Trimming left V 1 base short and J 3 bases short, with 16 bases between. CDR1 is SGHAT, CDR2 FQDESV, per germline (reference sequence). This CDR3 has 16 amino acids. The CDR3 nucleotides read TGTGCCAGCAGCTTAGAAGAGAGGGTCCCCTTCTACGAGCAGTACTTC. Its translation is CASSLEERVPFYEQYF.

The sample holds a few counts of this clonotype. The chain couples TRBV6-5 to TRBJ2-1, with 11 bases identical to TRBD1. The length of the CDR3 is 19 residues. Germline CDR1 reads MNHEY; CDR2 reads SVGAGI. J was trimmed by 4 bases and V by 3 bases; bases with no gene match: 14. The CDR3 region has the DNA TGTGCCAGCAGTTATAACCCGGACAGGGGGCAAATGTGGTACAATGAGCAGTTCTTC. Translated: CASSYNPDRGQMWYNEQFF.

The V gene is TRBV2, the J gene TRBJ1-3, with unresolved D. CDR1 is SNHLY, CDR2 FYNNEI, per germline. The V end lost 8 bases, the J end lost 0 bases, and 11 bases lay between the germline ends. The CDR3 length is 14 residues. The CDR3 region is CASLIANSGNTIYF. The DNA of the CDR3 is TGTGCCAGCCTTATAGCAAACTCTGGAAACACCATATATTTT.

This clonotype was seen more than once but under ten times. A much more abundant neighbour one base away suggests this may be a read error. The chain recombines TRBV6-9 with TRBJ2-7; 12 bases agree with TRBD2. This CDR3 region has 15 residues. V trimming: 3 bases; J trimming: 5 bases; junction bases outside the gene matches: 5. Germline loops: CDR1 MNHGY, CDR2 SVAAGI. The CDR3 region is CASSYETSGSDEQYF. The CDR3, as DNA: TGTGCCAGCAGTTACGAGACTAGCGGGAGTGACGAGCAGTACTTC.

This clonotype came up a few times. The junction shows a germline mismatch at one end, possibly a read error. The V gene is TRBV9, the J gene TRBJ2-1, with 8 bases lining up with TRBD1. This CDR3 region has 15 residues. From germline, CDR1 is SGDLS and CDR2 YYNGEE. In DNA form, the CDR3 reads TGCGCCAGCAGCTCCCGGACAGGGAATTACAATGAGCAGTTCTTC. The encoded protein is CASSSRTGNYNEQFF. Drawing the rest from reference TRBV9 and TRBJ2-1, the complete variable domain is DSGVTQTPKHLITATGQRVTLRCSPRSGDLSVYWYQQSLDQGLQFLIQYYNGEERAKGNILERFSAQQFPDLHSELNLSSLELGDSALYFCASSSRTGNYNEQFFGPGTRLTVL.

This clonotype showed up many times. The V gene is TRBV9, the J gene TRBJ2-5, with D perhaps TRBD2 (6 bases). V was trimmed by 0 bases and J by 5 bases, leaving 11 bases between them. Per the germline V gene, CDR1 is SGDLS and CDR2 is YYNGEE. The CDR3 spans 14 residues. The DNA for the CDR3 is TGTGCCAGCAGCGTAGCGGGAGTGGATGAGACCCAGTACTTC. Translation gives CASSVAGVDETQYF.

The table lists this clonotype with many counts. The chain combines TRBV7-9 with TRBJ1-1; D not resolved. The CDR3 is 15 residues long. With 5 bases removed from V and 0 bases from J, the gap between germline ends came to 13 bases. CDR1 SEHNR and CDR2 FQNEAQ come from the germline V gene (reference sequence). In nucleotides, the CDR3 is TGTGCCAGCAGCCCCTCGTCCGGGGTGAACACTGAAGCTTTCTTT. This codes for CASSPSSGVNTEAFF.

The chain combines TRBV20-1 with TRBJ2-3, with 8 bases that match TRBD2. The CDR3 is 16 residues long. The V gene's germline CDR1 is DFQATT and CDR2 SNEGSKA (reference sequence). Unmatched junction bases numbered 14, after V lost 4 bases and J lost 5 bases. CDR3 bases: TGCAGTGCTAACAGCGGGAGTAAAGGTAGTGGAGATACGCAGTATTTT. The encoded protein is CSANSGSKGSGDTQYF.

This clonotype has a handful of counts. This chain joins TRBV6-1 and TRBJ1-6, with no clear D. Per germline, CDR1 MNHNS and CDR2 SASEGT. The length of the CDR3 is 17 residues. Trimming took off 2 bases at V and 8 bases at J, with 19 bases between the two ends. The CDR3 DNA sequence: TGTGCCAGCAGTGAACGGGATGTGGGCAGGAGCGATTCACCCCTCCACTTT. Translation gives CASSERDVGRSDSPLHF.

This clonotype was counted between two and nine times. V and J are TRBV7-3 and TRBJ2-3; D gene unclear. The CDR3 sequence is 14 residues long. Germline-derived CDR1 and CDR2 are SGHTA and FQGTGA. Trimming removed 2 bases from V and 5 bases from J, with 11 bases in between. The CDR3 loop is CASSLWARQDTQYF. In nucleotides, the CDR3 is TGTGCCAGCAGCTTATGGGCCCGGCAAGATACGCAGTATTTT.

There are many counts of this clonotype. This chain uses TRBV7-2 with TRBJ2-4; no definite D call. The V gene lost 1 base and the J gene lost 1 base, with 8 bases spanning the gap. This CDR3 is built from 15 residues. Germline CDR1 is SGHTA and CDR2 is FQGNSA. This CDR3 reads CASSLVLSAKNIQYF. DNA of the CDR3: TGTGCCAGCAGCTTAGTTCTCAGTGCCAAAAACATTCAGTACTTC.

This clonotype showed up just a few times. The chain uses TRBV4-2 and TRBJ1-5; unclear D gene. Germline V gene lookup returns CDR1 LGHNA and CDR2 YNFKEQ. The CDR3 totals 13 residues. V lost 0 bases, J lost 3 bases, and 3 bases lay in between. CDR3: CASSQEYNQPQHF. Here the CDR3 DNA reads TGTGCCAGCAGCCAAGAGTACAATCAGCCCCAGCATTTT.